Shown below are 14 T cell receptor beta chains from a single sample sequenced in a study of beta chain features in type 1 diabetes. cDNA synthesis used the whole RNA isolate, giving expressed TCRB sequences. Using immunoSEQ multiplex PCR, the repertoire was profiled, and TCRdb retains in-frame clones only, with some absent. The sample consists of around 690,000 clones, around 12% of them appearing once. Study-wide results and limits: Moderately but significantly shorter TCRB CDR3s were found in Type 1 diabetes patients in all four CD4+ subsets.

No antigen has been identified for these receptors. Material: naive CD4+ T cells from blood. These receptors all come from a young man with type 1 diabetes.

The V call is TRBV7-2, the J call TRBJ2-1, with D possibly being TRBD2 (5 bases). V lost 7 bases and J lost 3, with 10 bases in between. This CDR3 comprises 13 residues. CDR1 and CDR2 (germline): SGHTA, FQGNSA. The CDR3 DNA sequence: TGTGCCAGCACCAATACTAGCTACAATGAGCAGTTCTTC. Encoded protein: CASTNTSYNEQFF.

This clone was observed a handful of times. The chain is built from TRBV4-2 and TRBJ1-5, with 10 nucleotides matching TRBD1. The CDR3 length is 16 residues. Germline trimming cut 4 bases from V and 3 bases from J; bases unmatched to any gene: 6. Germline V gene lookup returns CDR1 LGHNA and CDR2 YNFKEQ. Here the CDR3 DNA reads TGTGCCAGCAGCCCCGACAGGGGGCGTCTCAATCAGCCCCAGCATTTT. Residues: CASSPDRGRLNQPQHF.

This clone has more than one count but fewer than ten. J is TRBJ2-3 and V is TRBV19, with 9 bases fitting TRBD1. Germline V gives CDR1 LNHDA, CDR2 SQIVND (reference sequence). The CDR3 length is 14 residues. The J segment lost 4 bases and the V segment lost 6 bases, leaving 5 bases of the junction unmatched. The CDR3 DNA is TGTGCCAGTAGGTGGGACAGGGCCGCAGATACGCAGTATTTT. Its translation: CASRWDRAADTQYF.

In this sample, this clone turned up a few times. The V and J genes are TRBV12-5 and TRBJ1-5; no clear D gene. The germline V gene encodes CDR1 LGHNT and CDR2 FRNRAP. The germline V and J ends were trimmed by 1 base and 6 bases, with 16 bases remaining between them. CDR3 size: 16 residues. The chain's CDR3 is CASGLAPGPGPQPQHF. The CDR3 coding sequence is TGTGCTAGTGGTTTGGCCCCAGGTCCGGGCCCTCAGCCCCAGCATTTT.

V and J are TRBV28 and TRBJ1-2; D perhaps matches TRBD1 (5 bases). Germline V gene lookup returns CDR1 MDHEN and CDR2 SYDVKM. Trimming shortened V by 6 bases and J by 5 bases, and 16 bases separated the two germline ends. The CDR3 is made up of 14 amino acids. For the CDR3, the DNA is TGTGCCAGCAGCCCGGGACGGGGATTATATGGCTACACCTTC. Amino acids: CASSPGRGLYGYTF.

The sample holds a few counts of this clone. The chain recombines TRBV2 with TRBJ2-3; 7 nucleotides agree with TRBD2. The J segment lost 3 bases and the V segment lost 6 bases, leaving 3 bases of the junction unmatched. Germline lookup yields CDR1 SNHLY and CDR2 FYNNEI. The CDR3 is 13 amino acids. CDR3 region: CASRSGETDTQYF. Written as DNA, the CDR3 is TGTGCCAGCAGGAGCGGGGAAACAGATACGCAGTATTTT.

This clone has only a few counts. The chain recombines TRBV11-2 with TRBJ2-1; 12 bases are shared with TRBD2. Germline V CDR1 and CDR2: SGHAT, FQNNGV. This CDR3 contains 13 residues. V trimming: 3 bases; J trimming: 10 bases; junction bases outside the gene matches: 1. The CDR3 DNA reads TGTGCCAGCAGCTTTGGGACTAGCGGGGAGCAGTTCTTC. Amino acid sequence: CASSFGTSGEQFF.

The CDR3 spells CATRGQGIVYEQYF. CDR3 sequence (DNA): TGTGCCACCCGAGGGCAAGGGATTGTCTACGAGCAGTACTTC. This chain links TRBV2 with TRBJ2-7; a weak D match, TRBD2 (5 bases). Germline V gene sequence: CDR1 SNHLY, CDR2 FYNNEI. V dropped 10 bases and J dropped 3 bases, with 19 bases sitting between them. The CDR3 has 14 residues.

Note on this clone: A much larger clone differs from this one at a single base, so this may be a read error. This chain joins TRBV28 and TRBJ1-6; 7 bases align to TRBD1. V lost 6 bases and J lost 4; bases outside the gene matches: 3. Germline CDR1 and CDR2: MDHEN and SYDVKM. CDR3 length: 14 residues. This CDR3 reads CASRPTGYNSPLHF. CDR3 nucleotide sequence: TGTGCCAGCAGGCCGACAGGGTATAATTCACCCCTCCACTTT.

This clone has just a few counts. This chain joins TRBV7-2 and TRBJ1-6; D unresolved. V dropped 3 bases and J dropped 4 bases, with 7 bases sitting between them. The CDR3 has 14 amino acids. Germline-derived CDR1 and CDR2 are SGHTA and FQGNSA. The CDR3 spells CASSFGQYNSPLHF. DNA of the CDR3: TGTGCCAGCAGCTTCGGCCAATATAATTCACCCCTCCACTTT.

This chain links TRBV28 with TRBJ2-6; D remains ambiguous. Per germline, CDR1 MDHEN and CDR2 SYDVKM. This CDR3 is 16 amino acids long. Trimming stripped 3 bases from V and 0 bases from J, with 9 bases between. The CDR3 protein is CASSFTSSSGANVLTF. The CDR3 DNA follows: TGTGCCAGCAGTTTTACGTCAAGCTCTGGGGCCAACGTCCTGACTTTC.

This clone turned up a few times. The CDR3 loop reads CASSSSSGGAGFEQYF. CDR3 nucleotides: TGTGCCAGCAGTTCCTCTTCAGGGGGCGCAGGTTTTGAGCAGTACTTC. V usage is TRBV28 and J usage is TRBJ2-7, with TRBD1 identical over 8 bases. Germline V gives CDR1 MDHEN, CDR2 SYDVKM. The trim removed 4 bases at V and 7 bases at J, leaving 15 bases unmatched. This CDR3 spans 16 amino acids.

Only a few counts were recorded for this clone. The chain is built from TRBV7-9 and TRBJ2-5; D uncertain. V was pared by 2 bases and J by 0 bases, with 7 bases between. The CDR3 length is 14 residues. CDR1 SEHNR and CDR2 FQNEAQ come from the germline V gene (reference sequence). CDR3 sequence reads: CASSLIRYQETQYF. The CDR3, as DNA: TGTGCCAGCAGCTTAATACGGTACCAAGAGACCCAGTACTTC. The variable domain in full, with the rest retrieved from reference TRBV7-9 and TRBJ2-5, is DTGVSQNPRHKITKRGQNVTFRCDPISEHNRLYWYRQTLGQGPEFLTYFQNEAQLEKSRLLSDRFSAERPKGSFSTLEIQRTEQGDSAMYLCASSLIRYQETQYFGPGTRLLVL.

This clone was detected a few times. This rearrangement joins TRBV7-2 to TRBJ2-7; 7 nucleotides align to TRBD1. Germline CDR1 reads SGHTA; CDR2 reads FQGNSA. The CDR3 loop spans 14 amino acids. V lost 1 base and J lost 2; bases outside the gene matches: 2. CDR3 bases: TGTGCCAGCAGCTTAGGGGACAGCACCTACGAGCAGTACTTC. It translates to CASSLGDSTYEQYF.